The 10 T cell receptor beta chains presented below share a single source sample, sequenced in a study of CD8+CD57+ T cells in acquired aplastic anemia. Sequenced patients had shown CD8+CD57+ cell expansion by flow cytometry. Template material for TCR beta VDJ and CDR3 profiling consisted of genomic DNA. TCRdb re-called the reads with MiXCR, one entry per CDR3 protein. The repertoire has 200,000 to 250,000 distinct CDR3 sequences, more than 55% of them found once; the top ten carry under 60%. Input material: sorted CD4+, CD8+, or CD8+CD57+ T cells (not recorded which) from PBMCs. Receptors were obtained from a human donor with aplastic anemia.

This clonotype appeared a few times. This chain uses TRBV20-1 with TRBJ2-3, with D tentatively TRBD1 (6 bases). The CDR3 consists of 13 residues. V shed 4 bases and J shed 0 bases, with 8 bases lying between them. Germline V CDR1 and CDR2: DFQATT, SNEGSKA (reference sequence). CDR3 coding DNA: TGCAGTGCTACCAGGGGAAGCACAGATACGCAGTATTTT. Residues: CSATRGSTDTQYF.

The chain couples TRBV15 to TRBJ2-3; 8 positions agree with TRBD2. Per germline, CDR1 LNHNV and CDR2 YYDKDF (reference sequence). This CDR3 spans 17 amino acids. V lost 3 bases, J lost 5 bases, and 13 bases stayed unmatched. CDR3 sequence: CATSSSSHGGGRDTQYF. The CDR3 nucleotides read TGTGCCACCAGCAGCTCCAGTCACGGGGGGGGCAGAGATACGCAGTATTTT.

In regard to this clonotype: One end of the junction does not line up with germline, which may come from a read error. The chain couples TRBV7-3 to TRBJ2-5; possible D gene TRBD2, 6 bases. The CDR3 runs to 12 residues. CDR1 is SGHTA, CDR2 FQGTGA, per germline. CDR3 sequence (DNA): TGTGCCGGCAGCGCGGGGTCGGGGACCCAGTACTTC. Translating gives CAGSAGSGTQYF.

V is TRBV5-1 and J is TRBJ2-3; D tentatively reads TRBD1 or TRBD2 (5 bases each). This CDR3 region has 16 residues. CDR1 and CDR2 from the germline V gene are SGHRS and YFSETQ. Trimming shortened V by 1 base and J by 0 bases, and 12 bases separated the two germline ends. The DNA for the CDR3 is TGCGCCAGCAGCTTGTTGAGGGACCCTAGCACAGATACGCAGTATTTT. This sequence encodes CASSLLRDPSTDTQYF.

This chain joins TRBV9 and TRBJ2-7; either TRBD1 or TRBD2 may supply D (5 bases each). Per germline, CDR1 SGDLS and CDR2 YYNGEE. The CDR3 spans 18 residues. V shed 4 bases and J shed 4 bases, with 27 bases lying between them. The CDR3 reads CASSRQTGGTSPTYEQYF. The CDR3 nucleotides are TGTGCCAGCAGCCGACAGACCGGAGGAACATCACCGACATACGAGCAGTACTTC.

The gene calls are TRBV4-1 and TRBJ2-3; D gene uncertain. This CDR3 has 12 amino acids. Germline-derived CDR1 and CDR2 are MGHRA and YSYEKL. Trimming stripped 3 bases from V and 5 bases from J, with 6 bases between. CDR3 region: CASSHNQDTQYF. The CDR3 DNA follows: TGCGCCAGCAGCCATAATCAAGATACGCAGTATTTT.

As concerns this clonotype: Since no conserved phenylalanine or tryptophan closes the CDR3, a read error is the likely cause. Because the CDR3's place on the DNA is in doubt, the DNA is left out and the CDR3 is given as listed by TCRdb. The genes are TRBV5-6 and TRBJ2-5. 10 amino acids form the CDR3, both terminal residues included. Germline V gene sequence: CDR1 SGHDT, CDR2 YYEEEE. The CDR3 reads CASSAKPGTS.

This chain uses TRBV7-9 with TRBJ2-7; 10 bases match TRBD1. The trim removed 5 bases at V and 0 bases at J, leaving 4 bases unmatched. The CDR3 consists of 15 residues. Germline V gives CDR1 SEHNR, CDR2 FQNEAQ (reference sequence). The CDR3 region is CASSPGQGSSYEQYF. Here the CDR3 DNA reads TGTGCCAGCAGCCCGGGACAGGGGAGCTCCTACGAGCAGTACTTC.

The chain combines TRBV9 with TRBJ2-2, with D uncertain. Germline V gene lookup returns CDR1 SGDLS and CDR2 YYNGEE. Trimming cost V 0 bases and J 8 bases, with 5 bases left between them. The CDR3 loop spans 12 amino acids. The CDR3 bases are TGTGCCAGCAGCGTAGAAGTTGGGGAGCTGTTTTTT. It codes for CASSVEVGELFF.

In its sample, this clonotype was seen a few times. The CDR3 DNA reads TGCAGTGCTAGAGCTGGGGGGGACGGACCCTACAATGAGCAGTTCTTC. It encodes CSARAGGDGPYNEQFF. The J gene is TRBJ2-1, the V gene TRBV20-1, with TRBD2 matching 7 bases. Germline values: CDR1 DFQATT, CDR2 SNEGSKA (reference sequence). The CDR3 extends over 16 amino acids. V dropped 1 base and J dropped 2; count of bases not matched to a gene: 8.